This T cell receptor beta chain is drawn from a study of blood T cell repertoires in COVID-19. Study-wide background: Acute and convalescent COVID-19 samples came from the United States, Italy and Spain.

In the original analysis: Estimation of nucleated cell counts was performed using reference gene primer amplification. Some clones are missing from TCRdb's copy, which holds only in-frame ones; the method was immunoSEQ multiplex PCR. From that table come the V and J calls and clone size; the DNA was used to work out D and trimming. The table records about 290,000 clones, 89% of them present only once. This CDR3 is 15 amino acids long. The germline V and J ends were trimmed by 5 bases and 11 bases, with 19 bases remaining between them. CDR1 is MNHEY, CDR2 SVGEGT, per germline. Sequenced material: peripheral blood. This TCR derives from a young woman with COVID-19, enrolled during active disease. J is TRBJ1-6 and V is TRBV6-2 or TRBV6-3; D perhaps matches TRBD1 (5 bases). The DNA of the CDR3 is TGTGCCAGCAGTCAAGGGGCAGCCAGGTTCACACCCCTCCACTTT. This translates into CASSQGAARFTPLHF.